This T cell receptor beta chain was documented in a study of blood T cell repertoires in COVID-19. Across the study: Nucleic acid was either cDNA or gDNA, and it came from T cells, B-cell-depleted T cells, or PBMCs.

Recovered Cohort 3 donors showed two negative PCRs, clearance, or symptom resolution. The trim removed 2 bases at V and 0 bases at J, leaving 10 bases unmatched. The V gene's germline CDR1 is SGHRS and CDR2 YFSETQ. The CDR3 contains 17 residues. Original handling: It was from reference gene primer amplification that nucleated cell counts were estimated. TCRdb keeps only in-frame clones here, not all; method: immunoSEQ multiplex PCR. V and J calls and clone size are copied from that table; D and trimming were computed from the DNA. The sample shows about 270,000 clones, about 87% of them seen only once.

Sequencing was done on a sample of PBMCs or T cells enriched from blood (not recorded which). The sequence came from a woman between 45 and 60 years old who had recovered from COVID-19. The J gene is TRBJ2-7, the V gene TRBV5-1; the match to TRBD2 covers 8 bases. CDR3 in amino acids: CASSLSSSGPSSYEQYF. DNA of the CDR3: TGCGCCAGCAGCTTATCTTCTAGCGGGCCGAGCTCCTACGAGCAGTACTTC.